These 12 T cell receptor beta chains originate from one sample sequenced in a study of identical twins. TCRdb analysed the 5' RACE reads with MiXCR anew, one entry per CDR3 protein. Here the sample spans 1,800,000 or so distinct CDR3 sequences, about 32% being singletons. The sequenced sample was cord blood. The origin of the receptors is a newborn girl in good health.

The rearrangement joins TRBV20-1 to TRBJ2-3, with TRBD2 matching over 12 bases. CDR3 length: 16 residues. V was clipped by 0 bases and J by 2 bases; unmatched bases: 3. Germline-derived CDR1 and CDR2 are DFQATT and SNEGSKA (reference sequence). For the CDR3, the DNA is TGCAGTGCTAGAGACCCTAGCGGGAGGGTCACAGATACGCAGTATTTT. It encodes CSARDPSGRVTDTQYF.

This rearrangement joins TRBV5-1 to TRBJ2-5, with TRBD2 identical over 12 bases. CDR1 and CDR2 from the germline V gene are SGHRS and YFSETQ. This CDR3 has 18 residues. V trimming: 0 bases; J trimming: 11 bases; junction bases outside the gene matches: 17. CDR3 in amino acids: CASSLVSSGRVFAGEQYF. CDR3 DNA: TGCGCCAGCAGCTTGGTTTCTAGCGGGAGGGTATTCGCGGGTGAGCAGTACTTC.

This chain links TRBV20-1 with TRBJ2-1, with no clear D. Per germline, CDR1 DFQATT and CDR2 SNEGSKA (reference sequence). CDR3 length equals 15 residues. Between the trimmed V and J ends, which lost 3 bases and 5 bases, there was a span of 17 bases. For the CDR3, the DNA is TGCAGTGCTAGTGATGGTGGCGGAACCGACAATGAGCAGTTCTTC. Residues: CSASDGGGTDNEQFF.

The CDR3 region has the DNA TGTGCCAGCAGTCCTGATAGCGGGAGTCCCTACGAGCAGTACTTC. It is translated as CASSPDSGSPYEQYF. This chain uses TRBV6-2 or TRBV6-3 with TRBJ2-7; 9 bases are a match to TRBD2. Germline V CDR1 and CDR2: MNHEY, SVGEGT. The CDR3 has 15 residues. V was clipped by 5 bases and J by 2 bases; unmatched bases: 7.

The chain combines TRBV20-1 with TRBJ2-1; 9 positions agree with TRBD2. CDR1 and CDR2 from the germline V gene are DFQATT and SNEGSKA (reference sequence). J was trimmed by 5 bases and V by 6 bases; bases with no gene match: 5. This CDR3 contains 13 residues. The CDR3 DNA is TGCAGTGCCCAGGGACTAGCCAACAATGAGCAGTTCTTC. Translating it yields CSAQGLANNEQFF.

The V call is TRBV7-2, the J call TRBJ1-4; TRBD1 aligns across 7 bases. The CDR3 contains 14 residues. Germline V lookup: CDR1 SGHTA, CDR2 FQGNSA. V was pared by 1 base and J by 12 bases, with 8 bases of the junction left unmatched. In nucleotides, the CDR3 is TGTGCCAGCAGCTTAGGGGCAATCAGGGGGGAACTGTTTTTT. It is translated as CASSLGAIRGELFF.

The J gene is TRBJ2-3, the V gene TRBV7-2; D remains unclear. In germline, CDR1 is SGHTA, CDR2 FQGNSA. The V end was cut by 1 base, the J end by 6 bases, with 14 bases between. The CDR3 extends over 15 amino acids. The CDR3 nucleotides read TGTGCCAGCAGCTTAGGTGGCATTCGTGGGGATACGCAGTATTTT. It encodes CASSLGGIRGDTQYF.

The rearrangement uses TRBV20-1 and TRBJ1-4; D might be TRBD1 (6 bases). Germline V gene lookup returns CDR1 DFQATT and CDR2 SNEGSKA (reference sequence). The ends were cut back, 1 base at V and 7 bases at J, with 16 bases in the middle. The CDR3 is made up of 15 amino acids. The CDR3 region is CSARVPGGRGEKLFF. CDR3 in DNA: TGCAGTGCTAGAGTCCCGGGGGGCCGGGGTGAAAAACTGTTTTTT.

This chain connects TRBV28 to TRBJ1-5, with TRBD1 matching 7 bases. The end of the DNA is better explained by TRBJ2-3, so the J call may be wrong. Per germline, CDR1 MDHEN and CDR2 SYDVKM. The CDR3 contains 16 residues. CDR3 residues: CASSLSRDSFYQPQYF. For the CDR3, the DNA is TGTGCCAGCAGTTTATCCCGGGACAGCTTCTATCAGCCCCAGTATTTT.

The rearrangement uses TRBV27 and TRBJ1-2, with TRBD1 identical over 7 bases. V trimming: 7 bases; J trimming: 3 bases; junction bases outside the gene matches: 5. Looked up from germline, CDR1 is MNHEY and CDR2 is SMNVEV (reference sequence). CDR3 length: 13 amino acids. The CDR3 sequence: CASIGQGDYGYTF. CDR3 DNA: TGTGCCAGCATTGGGCAGGGGGACTATGGCTACACCTTC.

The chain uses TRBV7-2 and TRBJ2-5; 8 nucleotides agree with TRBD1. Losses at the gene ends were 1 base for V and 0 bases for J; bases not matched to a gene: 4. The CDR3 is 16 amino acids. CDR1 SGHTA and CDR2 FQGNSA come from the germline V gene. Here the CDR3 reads CASSLVGTGNQETQYF. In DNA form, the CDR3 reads TGTGCCAGCAGCTTAGTAGGGACAGGTAACCAAGAGACCCAGTACTTC.

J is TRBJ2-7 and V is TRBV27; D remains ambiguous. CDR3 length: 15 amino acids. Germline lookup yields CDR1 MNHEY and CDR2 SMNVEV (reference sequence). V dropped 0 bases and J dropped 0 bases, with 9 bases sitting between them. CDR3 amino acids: CASSLSIQSSYEQYF. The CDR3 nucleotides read TGTGCCAGCAGTTTATCGATACAGTCCTCCTACGAGCAGTACTTC.